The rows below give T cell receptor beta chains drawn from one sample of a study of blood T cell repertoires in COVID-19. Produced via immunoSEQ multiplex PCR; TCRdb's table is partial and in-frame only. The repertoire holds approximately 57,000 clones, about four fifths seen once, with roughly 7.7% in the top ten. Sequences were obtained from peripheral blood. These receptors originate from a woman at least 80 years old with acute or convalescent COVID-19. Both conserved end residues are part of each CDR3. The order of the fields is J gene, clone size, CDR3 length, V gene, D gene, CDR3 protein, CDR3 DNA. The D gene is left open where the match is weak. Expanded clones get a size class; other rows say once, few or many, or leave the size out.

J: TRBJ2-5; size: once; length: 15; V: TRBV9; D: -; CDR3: CASSVPRGGQETQYF; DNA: TGTGCCAGCAGCGTCCCCCGCGGAGGCCAAGAGACCCAGTACTTC
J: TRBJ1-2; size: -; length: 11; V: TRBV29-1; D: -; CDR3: CSVGSDYGYTF; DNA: TGCAGCGTTGGGAGTGACTATGGCTACACCTTC
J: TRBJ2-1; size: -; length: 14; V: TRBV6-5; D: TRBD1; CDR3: CASYRTGGSGEQFF; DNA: TGTGCCAGCTACCGGACAGGGGGCTCGGGTGAGCAGTTCTTC
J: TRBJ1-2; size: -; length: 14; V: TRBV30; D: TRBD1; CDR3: CAGRRQGSGYGYTF; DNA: TGTGCCGGTCGCCGACAGGGTTCAGGCTATGGCTACACCTTC
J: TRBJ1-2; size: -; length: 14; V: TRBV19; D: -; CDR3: CASSTPGTLYGYTF; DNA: TGTGCCAGTAGTACCCCCGGGACACTTTATGGCTACACCTTC
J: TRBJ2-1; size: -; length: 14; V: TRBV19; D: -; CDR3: CASSQGGTYNEQFF; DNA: TGTGCCAGTAGTCAGGGGGGAACTTACAATGAGCAGTTCTTC
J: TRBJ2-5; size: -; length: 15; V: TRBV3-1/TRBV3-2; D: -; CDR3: CASSQGTGYQETQYF; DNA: TGTGCCAGCAGCCAAGGCACAGGTTACCAAGAGACCCAGTACTTC
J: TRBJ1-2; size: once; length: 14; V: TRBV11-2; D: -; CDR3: CASRPDMNELGYTF; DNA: TGTGCCAGCCGCCCCGATATGAATGAACTTGGCTACACCTTC
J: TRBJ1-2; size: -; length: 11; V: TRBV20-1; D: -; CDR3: CSARDPRGYTF; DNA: TGCAGTGCTAGAGATCCCCGGGGCTACACCTTC
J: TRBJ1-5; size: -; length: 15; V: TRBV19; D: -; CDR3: CASSSVQKPNQPQHF; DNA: TGTGCCAGTAGTAGCGTACAGAAACCCAATCAGCCCCAGCATTTT
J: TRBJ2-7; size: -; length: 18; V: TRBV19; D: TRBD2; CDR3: CASSRAGLAGVGSYEQYF; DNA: TGTGCCAGTAGCCGTGCGGGGCTAGCGGGAGTCGGGTCCTACGAGCAGTACTTC
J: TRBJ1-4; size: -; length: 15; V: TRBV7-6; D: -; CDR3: CASSDRGGGNEKLFF; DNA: TGTGCCAGCAGCGATCGGGGAGGGGGGAATGAAAAACTGTTTTTT
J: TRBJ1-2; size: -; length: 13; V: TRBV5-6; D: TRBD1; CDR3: CASSADRGRGYTF; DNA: TGTGCCAGCAGCGCGGACAGGGGACGTGGCTACACCTTC
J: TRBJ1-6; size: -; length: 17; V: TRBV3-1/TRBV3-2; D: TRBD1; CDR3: CASSQRRVGQVNSPLHF; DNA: TGTGCCAGCAGCCAACGCCGCGTGGGACAGGTCAATTCACCCCTCCACTTT
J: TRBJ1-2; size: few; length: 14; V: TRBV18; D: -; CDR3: CASSLAGQNYGYTF; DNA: TGTGCCAGCTCACTTGCAGGACAGAACTATGGCTACACCTTC
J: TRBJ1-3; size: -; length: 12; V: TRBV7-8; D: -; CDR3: CASSFDSYTIYF; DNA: TGTGCCAGCAGCTTTGACAGTTACACCATATATTTT
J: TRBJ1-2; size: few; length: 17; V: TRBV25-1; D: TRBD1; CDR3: CASSARGQGVFNYGYTF; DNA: TGTGCCAGCAGTGCCAGGGGACAGGGGGTATTTAACTATGGCTACACCTTC
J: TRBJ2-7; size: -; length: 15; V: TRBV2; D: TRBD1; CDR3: CASRERDSNSYEQYF; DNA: TGTGCCAGCAGGGAAAGGGACAGTAATTCCTACGAGCAGTACTTC
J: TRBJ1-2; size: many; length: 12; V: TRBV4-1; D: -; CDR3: CASSRGEGGYTF; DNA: TGCGCCAGCAGTCGAGGGGAGGGTGGCTACACCTTC
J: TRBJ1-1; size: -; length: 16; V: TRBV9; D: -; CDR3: CASSVGLTAMNTEAFF; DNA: TGTGCCAGCAGCGTAGGATTGACAGCCATGAACACTGAAGCTTTCTTT
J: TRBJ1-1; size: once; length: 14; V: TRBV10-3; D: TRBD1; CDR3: CAIGTGGGNTEAFF; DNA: TGTGCCATTGGGACAGGGGGCGGGAACACTGAAGCTTTCTTT
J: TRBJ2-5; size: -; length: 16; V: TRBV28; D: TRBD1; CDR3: CASSLDGTGDGETQYF; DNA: TGTGCCAGCAGTTTGGACGGGACAGGGGATGGGGAGACCCAGTACTTC
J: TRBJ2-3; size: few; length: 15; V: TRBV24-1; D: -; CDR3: CATSDPSPGTDTQYF; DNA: TGTGCCACCAGTGATCCTAGCCCGGGTACAGATACGCAGTATTTT
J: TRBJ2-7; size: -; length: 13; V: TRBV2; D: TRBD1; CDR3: CASRRDRAYEQYF; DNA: TGTGCCAGCAGACGGGACAGGGCCTACGAGCAGTACTTC
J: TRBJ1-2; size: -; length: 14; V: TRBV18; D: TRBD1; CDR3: CASSTGGPNYGYTF; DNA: TGTGCCAGCTCTACAGGGGGCCCAAACTATGGCTACACCTTC
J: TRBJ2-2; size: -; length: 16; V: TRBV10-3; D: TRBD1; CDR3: CAISQSTGGGTGELFF; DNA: TGTGCCATCAGCCAATCCACAGGGGGCGGAACCGGGGAGCTGTTTTTT
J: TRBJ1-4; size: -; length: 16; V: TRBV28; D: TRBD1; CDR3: CASAWRGGTGSQKLFF; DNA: TGTGCCAGCGCATGGAGAGGTGGGACAGGTTCTCAAAAACTGTTTTTT
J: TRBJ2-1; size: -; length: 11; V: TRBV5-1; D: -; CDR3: CPGHSYNEQFF; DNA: TGCCCGGGACACTCCTACAATGAGCAGTTCTTC
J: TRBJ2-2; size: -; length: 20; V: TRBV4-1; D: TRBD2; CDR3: CASSQASASGGAVWTGELFF; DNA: TGCGCCAGCAGCCAAGCTTCGGCTAGCGGGGGGGCTGTTTGGACCGGGGAGCTGTTTTTT
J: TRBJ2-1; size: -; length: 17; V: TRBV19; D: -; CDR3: CASSSDPWRGPYNEQFF; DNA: TGTGCCAGTAGTTCCGACCCGTGGAGGGGGCCCTACAATGAGCAGTTCTTC
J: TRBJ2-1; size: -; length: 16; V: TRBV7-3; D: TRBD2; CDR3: CASSLVRLAGDNEQFF; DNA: TGTGCCAGCAGCTTAGTGCGGCTAGCGGGGGACAATGAGCAGTTCTTC
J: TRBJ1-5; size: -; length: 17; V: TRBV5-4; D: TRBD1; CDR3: CASSLGGTVNSNQPQHF; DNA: TGTGCCAGCAGCTTGGGGGGGACAGTAAATAGCAATCAGCCCCAGCATTTT
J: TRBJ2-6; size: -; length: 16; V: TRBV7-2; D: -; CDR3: CASSLGQGPGANVLTF; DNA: TGTGCCAGCAGCTTAGGTCAGGGCCCGGGGGCCAACGTCCTGACTTTC
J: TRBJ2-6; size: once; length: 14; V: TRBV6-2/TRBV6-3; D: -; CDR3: CASSTDAGANVLTF; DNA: TGTGCCAGCAGCACAGACGCTGGGGCCAACGTCCTGACTTTC
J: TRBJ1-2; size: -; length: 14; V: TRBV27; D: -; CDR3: CASAPGTPNYGYTF; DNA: TGTGCCAGTGCACCCGGGACACCTAACTATGGCTACACCTTC
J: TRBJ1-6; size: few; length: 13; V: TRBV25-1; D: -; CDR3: CASMGWGDSPLHF; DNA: TGTGCCAGCATGGGATGGGGCGATTCACCCCTCCACTTT
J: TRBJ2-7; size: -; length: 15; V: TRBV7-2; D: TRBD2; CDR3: CASSLGSGSSYEQYF; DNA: TGTGCCAGCAGCCTGGGGAGCGGGAGTAGCTACGAGCAGTACTTC